Presented here are 18 T cell receptor beta chains from one specimen sequenced in a study of T-cell memory formation after mild COVID-19. Each CDR3 protein gets one entry after TCRdb re-called the 5' RACE reads with MiXCR. Of about 400,000 distinct CDR3 sequences listed, roughly 15% are singletons. Sequenced: PBMCs or a T cell subset sorted from them (not recorded which). All receptors derive from a man between 18 and 29 years old who had mild COVID-19 (a few samples of this study predate the infection). Cell type and time point are not known.

The J gene is TRBJ1-1, the V gene TRBV19; a possible D gene is TRBD1 (6 bases). The CDR3 spans 13 residues. V dropped 4 bases and J dropped 6 bases, with 12 bases sitting between them. The germline gives CDR1 LNHDA, CDR2 SQIVND (reference sequence). DNA of the CDR3: TGTGCCAGTAGTAGAGGGGGGAATGCTGAAGCTTTCTTT. Translated, it gives CASSRGGNAEAFF.

The rearrangement uses TRBV7-9 and TRBJ1-1; D gene unclear. Per germline, CDR1 SEHNR and CDR2 FQNEAQ (reference sequence). This CDR3 is 17 amino acids long. Trimming stripped 2 bases from V and 4 bases from J, with 20 bases between. The CDR3, as DNA: TGTGCCAGCAGCTTATCGGCTTCGGCAGCGGGTAGCACTGAAGCTTTCTTT. Protein sequence: CASSLSASAAGSTEAFF.

Many counts were recorded for this clonotype. The chain links TRBV5-1 to TRBJ1-2; tentatively, D is TRBD1 (5 bases). There are 15 residues in the CDR3. CDR1 is SGHRS, CDR2 YFSETQ, per germline. Trimming left V 1 base short and J 4 bases short, with 14 bases between. In DNA form, the CDR3 reads TGCGCCAGCAGCTTGCTTGAGGAGGGGAGCTATGGCTACACCTTC. Translation gives CASSLLEEGSYGYTF.

The chain carries TRBV6-5 and TRBJ2-7; TRBD1 matches 7 bases. V lost 5 bases, J lost 5 bases, and 9 bases stayed unmatched. CDR1 is MNHEY and CDR2 is SVGAGI in the germline V gene. CDR3 length equals 14 residues. CDR3 region: CASSQQQGSHEQYV. The CDR3, as DNA: TGTGCCAGCAGTCAGCAACAGGGGTCCCACGAGCAGTACGTC.

The chain couples TRBV5-1 to TRBJ2-3; 10 positions match TRBD2. The CDR3 consists of 16 residues. Trimming took 6 bases from V and 6 from J; bases not matched to a gene: 13. Germline V gene lookup returns CDR1 SGHRS and CDR2 YFSETQ. The CDR3, as DNA: TGCGCCAGCAATCGAGATAGCGGGGGGATGACGGATACGCAGTATTTT. This sequence encodes CASNRDSGGMTDTQYF.

The chain carries TRBV9 and TRBJ2-2; tentatively, D is TRBD1 (6 bases). The CDR3 extends over 15 amino acids. CDR1 and CDR2 from the germline V gene are SGDLS and YYNGEE. The V end was cut by 0 bases, the J end by 4 bases, with 10 bases between. CDR3 nucleotide sequence: TGTGCCAGCAGCGTAGCAGGGGTTGCCACCGGGGAGCTGTTTTTT. Residues: CASSVAGVATGELFF.

This clonotype has only a few counts. J is TRBJ2-3 and V is TRBV7-2; D remains ambiguous. V lost 1 base to trimming and J lost 0 bases, with 11 bases between them. The germline V gene has CDR1 SGHTA and CDR2 FQGNSA. The CDR3 length is 16 residues. DNA for the CDR3: TGTGCCAGCAGCTTAGTGTTCGGGTATAGCACAGATACGCAGTATTTT. As protein: CASSLVFGYSTDTQYF.

This clonotype was seen more than once but under ten times. The chain has TRBV11-2 and TRBJ2-5; a weak D match, TRBD2 (5 bases). There are 13 residues in the CDR3. In germline, CDR1 is SGHAT, CDR2 FQNNGV. Trimming cost V 1 base and J 4 bases, with 7 bases left between them. CDR3 nucleotides: TGTGCCAGCAGCTTAGCGGGGATAGAGACCCAGTACTTC. Encoded protein: CASSLAGIETQYF.

Here the CDR3 reads CASNDRGSYNEQFF. The CDR3 nucleotides are TGTGCCAGCAACGACAGGGGCTCCTACAATGAGCAGTTCTTC. The chain couples TRBV6-5 to TRBJ2-1; 8 nucleotides agree with TRBD1. CDR3 length: 14 residues. Trimming removed 7 bases from V and 0 bases from J; junction bases left unmatched: 2. Germline-derived CDR1 and CDR2 are MNHEY and SVGAGI.

The chain employs TRBV11-2 and TRBJ2-2, with D hard to call. Germline values: CDR1 SGHAT, CDR2 FQNNGV. CDR3 size: 11 residues. CDR3 protein: CATRDTGELFF. CDR3 coding DNA: TGTGCTACCCGCGACACCGGGGAGCTGTTTTTT.

J is TRBJ2-1 and V is TRBV24-1, with a possible D match to TRBD2 (7 bases). The CDR3 totals 15 residues. V lost 3 bases, J lost 9 bases, and 17 bases lay in between. The germline CDR1 and CDR2 sequences are KGHDR and SFDVKD. CDR3 nucleotide sequence: TGTGCCACCAGTGATCCGACTGACGGGGGGCTTGAGCAGTTCTTC. It encodes CATSDPTDGGLEQFF.

A few counts support this clonotype. The rearrangement joins TRBV20-1 to TRBJ2-7; no clear D gene. The V gene lost 0 bases and the J gene lost 0 bases, with 9 bases spanning the gap. The CDR3 sequence is 14 residues long. Germline CDR1 reads DFQATT; CDR2 reads SNEGSKA (reference sequence). CDR3 region: CSAREAEFSYEQYV. CDR3 in DNA: TGCAGTGCTAGAGAGGCGGAGTTCTCCTACGAGCAGTACGTC.

V and J are TRBV4-2 and TRBJ1-5; perhaps TRBD1 as D (5 bases). Germline CDR1 LGHNA, CDR2 YNFKEQ. The CDR3 sequence is 16 residues long. V gave up 0 bases and J gave up 1 base, with 10 bases separating them. Here the CDR3 DNA reads TGTGCCAGCAGCCAAGATTTGGGACGGAGCAATCAGCCCCAGCATTTT. Translated: CASSQDLGRSNQPQHF.

This clonotype was found a few times. J is TRBJ2-7 and V is TRBV4-1; D unclear. This CDR3 has 12 amino acids. Germline lookup yields CDR1 MGHRA and CDR2 YSYEKL. Trimming removed 0 bases from V and 4 bases from J, with 4 bases in between. CDR3 nucleotide sequence: TGCGCCAGCAGCCAAGATCGATACGAGCAGTACGTC. Amino acid sequence: CASSQDRYEQYV.

J is TRBJ1-2 and V is TRBV4-1; 9 bases are shared with TRBD1. Germline lookup yields CDR1 MGHRA and CDR2 YSYEKL. The CDR3 is 15 amino acids. V shed 8 bases and J 7 bases; nucleotides not matched to a gene: 14. The CDR3: CASGTLDRGEGGYTF. The CDR3 bases are TGCGCCAGCGGTACCCTTGACAGGGGGGAAGGTGGCTACACCTTC.

The J gene is TRBJ2-3, the V gene TRBV20-1; 7 bases agree with TRBD1. V shed 5 bases, J shed 2 bases, and the junction held 7 bases outside the gene matches. CDR1 and CDR2 from the germline V gene are DFQATT and SNEGSKA (reference sequence). This CDR3 is built from 14 residues. The CDR3 loop is CSAPPGTDTDTQYF. The CDR3 nucleotides are TGCAGTGCTCCACCCGGGACAGACACAGATACGCAGTATTTT.

The sample holds a few counts of this clonotype. V usage is TRBV5-1 and J usage is TRBJ2-5; 7 nucleotides align to TRBD1. This CDR3 is 14 amino acids long. V lost 0 bases, J lost 4 bases, and 3 bases stayed unmatched. The germline V gene has CDR1 SGHRS and CDR2 YFSETQ. The CDR3 DNA is TGCGCCAGCAGCTTGGAAGGGGGCATAGAGACCCAGTACTTC. It yields the protein CASSLEGGIETQYF.

This clonotype has a count of ten or more. The genes are TRBV28 and TRBJ1-1, with 7 bases fitting TRBD1. CDR3 length: 13 residues. Trimming took 5 bases from V and 6 from J; bases not matched to a gene: 6. The V gene's germline CDR1 is MDHEN and CDR2 SYDVKM. The CDR3 region is CASSMLDRAEAFF. CDR3 sequence (DNA): TGTGCCAGCAGTATGTTAGACAGGGCTGAAGCTTTCTTT.